The 25 T cell receptor beta chains in this list originate from one sample, sequenced in a study of breast tumors, draining lymph nodes, adjacent tissues. A single record per CDR3 protein comes from TCRdb applying MiXCR to the multiplex PCR reads. Here the sample spans some 47,000 distinct CDR3 sequences, under 55% being singletons. The sequenced sample was breast tumor tissue. The receptors come from a female donor with breast cancer. Some clones in this sample may be carry-over from other donors' samples.

As to this clonotype: This may arise from a read error, as a much more abundant clone is one base away. This sequence joins TRBV28 and TRBJ2-7, with D perhaps TRBD1 or TRBD2 (5 bases each). Germline CDR1 reads MDHEN; CDR2 reads SYDVKM. The V end was cut by 4 bases, the J end by 0 bases, with 13 bases between. The CDR3 spans 15 residues. CDR3: CASSSPTEGSYEQYF. The CDR3, as DNA: TGTGCCAGCAGTTCGCCGACAGAGGGCTCCTACGAGCAGTACTTC.

Ten or more counts support this clonotype. The rearrangement joins TRBV15 to TRBJ2-1, with TRBD1 as a possible D gene (5 bases). V shed 0 bases and J shed 8 bases, with 11 bases lying between them. The CDR3 contains 14 residues. CDR1 and CDR2 (germline): LNHNV, YYDKDF (reference sequence). The chain's CDR3 is CATSRDRVGHEQFF. CDR3 nucleotide sequence: TGTGCCACCAGCAGAGATCGGGTGGGGCATGAGCAGTTCTTC.

On this clonotype itself: A much larger clone lies one base from this, so it may be a read error. No conserved phenylalanine or tryptophan is present at the end of the CDR3, so a read error is the likely explanation. It is unclear where the CDR3 begins or ends on the DNA, so no DNA is shown, and the CDR3 is as TCRdb lists it. This chain connects TRBV3-2 to TRBJ2-7; the listed D gene, TRBD1, was not tested against the DNA. TRBV3-2 is noted as a pseudogene. The CDR3 has 16 residues if both end residues are counted. The CDR3 loop is CASSLARDRSSYEQYS.

The genes are TRBV2 and TRBJ2-3, with TRBD2 matching 8 bases. This CDR3 contains 14 residues. The germline CDR1 and CDR2 sequences are SNHLY and FYNNEI. V trimming: 2 bases; J trimming: 3 bases; junction bases outside the gene matches: 1. CDR3 DNA: TGTGCCAGCAGTGAACGCGGGGGGACAGATACGCAGTATTTT. Amino acid sequence: CASSERGGTDTQYF.

The chain carries TRBV29-1 and TRBJ2-7, with D possibly TRBD2 on 6 matching bases. The V and J ends lost 6 bases and 0 bases respectively, with 15 bases between them. Per germline, CDR1 SQVTM and CDR2 ANQGSEA. The CDR3 sequence is 14 residues long. As DNA, the CDR3 is TGCAGCGTAGATGGGACTTACTTCTCCTACGAGCAGTACTTC. It codes for CSVDGTYFSYEQYF.

A single count supports this clonotype. The CDR3 does not end in the conserved phenylalanine or tryptophan, so this is likely a read error. This chain connects TRBV6-1 to TRBJ1-5; unclear D gene. CDR3 length: 15 residues. CDR1 is MNHNS and CDR2 is SASEGT in the germline V gene. The CDR3 protein is CASSQARQLNQPQHS. The DNA of the CDR3 is TGTGCCAGCAGTCAAGCACGGCAGCTTAATCAGCCCCAGCATTCT.

This clonotype showed up many times. In DNA form, the CDR3 reads TGCAGTGCTAGACAAGGGACCAAGAGCTTTAAGCAGTACTTC. This gives the protein CSARQGTKSFKQYF. J is TRBJ2-7 and V is TRBV20-1, with D perhaps assigned TRBD1 or TRBD2 (5 bases each). V was trimmed by 2 bases and J by 8 bases, leaving 19 bases between them. The CDR3 loop spans 14 amino acids. CDR1 and CDR2 (germline): DFQATT, SNEGSKA (reference sequence).

This clonotype was seen many times. The chain uses TRBV20-1 and TRBJ1-4, with 9 nucleotides matching TRBD1. Germline V gene lookup returns CDR1 DFQATT and CDR2 SNEGSKA (reference sequence). The CDR3 consists of 12 residues. V gave up 1 base and J gave up 14 bases; unmatched junction bases: 5. In nucleotides, the CDR3 is TGCAGTGCTAGAGGCGGGACAGGGACTCTGTTTTTT. Its protein product is CSARGGTGTLFF.

This clonotype was seen many times. CDR3 protein: CASTGDTGELFF. The CDR3 nucleotides are TGTGCCAGCACGGGGGACACCGGGGAGCTGTTTTTT. This chain links TRBV9 with TRBJ2-2; weak D call: TRBD2 (6 bases). Between the trimmed V and J ends, which lost 6 bases and 3 bases, there was a span of 6 bases. Germline CDR1 and CDR2: SGDLS and YYNGEE. The CDR3 contains 12 residues.

The chain is built from TRBV10-3 and TRBJ1-5, with TRBD1 identical over 8 bases. J lost 7 bases, V lost 5 bases, and 4 bases had no gene match. The CDR3 runs to 13 residues. Germline values: CDR1 ENHRY, CDR2 SYGVKD. The CDR3 DNA follows: TGTGCCATCAGTAACAGGGGGGGGCAGCCCCAGCATTTT. Its translation is CAISNRGGQPQHF.

The table lists this clonotype with many counts. The rearrangement joins TRBV7-9 to TRBJ2-7; no firm D call. V lost 0 bases to trimming and J lost 2 bases, with 5 bases between them. The CDR3 sequence is 13 residues long. Germline CDR1 is SEHNR and CDR2 is FQNEAQ (reference sequence). CDR3 amino acids: CASSLAIAYEQYF. In nucleotides, the CDR3 is TGTGCCAGCAGCTTAGCCATAGCCTACGAGCAGTACTTC. Complete variable domain (other parts from reference TRBV7-9 and TRBJ2-7): DTGVSQNPRHKITKRGQNVTFRCDPISEHNRLYWYRQTLGQGPEFLTYFQNEAQLEKSRLLSDRFSAERPKGSFSTLEIQRTEQGDSAMYLCASSLAIAYEQYFGPGTRLTVT.

This clonotype was recorded only once. The limits of the CDR3 on the DNA are not certain, so only TCRdb's listed CDR3 is given. The rearrangement joins TRBV9 to TRBJ1-6; the table's D call, TRBD1, has no DNA check behind it. CDR1 SGDLS and CDR2 YYNGEE come from the germline V gene. Termini included, the CDR3 measures 22 amino acids. The CDR3 here is CASSVGQFNEQYFGPVNSPLHF.

V is TRBV4-3 and J is TRBJ1-1; the D gene is possibly TRBD1 (6 bases). CDR1 LGHNA and CDR2 YSLEER come from the germline V gene. The CDR3 is 13 residues long. V dropped 4 bases and J dropped 7 bases, with 13 bases sitting between them. The CDR3 loop reads CASSPAGAGEAFF. CDR3 bases: TGCGCCAGCAGCCCCGCGGGGGCGGGTGAAGCTTTCTTT.

Ten or more counts support this clonotype. The genes are TRBV2 and TRBJ1-2, with D uncertain. The CDR3 is 15 amino acids. Trimming cost V 1 base and J 1 base, with 10 bases left between them. Germline V gene data show CDR1 as SNHLY and CDR2 as FYNNEI. This chain's CDR3 is CASSEGGSGNYGYTF. CDR3 in DNA: TGTGCCAGCAGTGAAGGAGGGTCCGGTAACTATGGCTACACCTTC.

This clonotype has at least ten counts. The V gene is TRBV7-9, the J gene TRBJ2-3; 9 nucleotides align to TRBD1. Germline V CDR1 and CDR2: SEHNR, FQNEAQ (reference sequence). V lost 5 bases, J lost 6 bases, and 12 bases stayed unmatched. The CDR3 is made up of 16 amino acids. In nucleotides, the CDR3 is TGTGCCAGCAGCGAAAAGACAGGGGGATTGGCCGATACGCAGTATTTT. Its protein is CASSEKTGGLADTQYF.

This clonotype came up many times. DNA for the CDR3: TGTGCCAGCAGCGTAGGGACTAGCGGGAGCGATGAGCAGTTCTTC. This codes for CASSVGTSGSDEQFF. The chain joins TRBV9 to TRBJ2-1, with TRBD2 matching 13 bases. The V gene end was trimmed by 0 bases and the J gene end by 8 bases; junction bases not matched to a gene: 2. This CDR3 is 15 amino acids long. Germline CDR1 reads SGDLS; CDR2 reads YYNGEE.

This clonotype was recorded at least ten times. J is TRBJ1-1 and V is TRBV10-3; D is uncertain. Germline V CDR1 and CDR2: ENHRY, SYGVKD. V was clipped by 4 bases and J by 6 bases, with 21 bases between them. CDR3 length: 16 amino acids. CDR3 nucleotide sequence: TGTGCCATCAGTGGCCCTATAAATCCTGCGTACTCTGAAGCTTTCTTT. Translated: CAISGPINPAYSEAFF.

This clonotype has at least ten counts. A much bigger clone sits one base away, suggesting this may be a read error. The gene calls are TRBV20-1 and TRBJ2-7; no clear D gene. From germline, CDR1 is DFQATT and CDR2 SNEGSKA (reference sequence). CDR3 length equals 14 residues. The V end was cut by 0 bases, the J end by 6 bases, with 15 bases between. CDR3 sequence reads: CSARDPLRTSEQYF. DNA of the CDR3: TGCAGTGCTAGAGATCCGTTGCGCACCTCCGAGCAGTACTTC.

V usage is TRBV20-1 and J usage is TRBJ2-2; 7 nucleotides agree with TRBD2. J lost 9 bases, V lost 3 bases, and 10 bases had no gene match. Germline CDR1 DFQATT, CDR2 SNEGSKA (reference sequence). The CDR3 extends over 14 amino acids. The CDR3 DNA sequence: TGCAGTGCTAGTCCTAGCGGTATCTTTCGGGAGCTGTTTTTT. Its translation is CSASPSGIFRELFF.

This clonotype was found many times. This sequence joins TRBV28 and TRBJ2-5; D not certain. Trimming stripped 3 bases from V and 3 bases from J, with 2 bases between. The CDR3 is made up of 11 amino acids. The germline V gene encodes CDR1 MDHEN and CDR2 SYDVKM. Here the CDR3 reads CASSFKETQYF. For the CDR3, the DNA is TGTGCCAGCAGTTTTAAAGAGACCCAGTACTTC.

This clonotype has at least ten counts. The gene calls are TRBV3-1 and TRBJ2-1, with 7 bases matching TRBD2. The CDR3 consists of 15 residues. Per germline, CDR1 LGHDT and CDR2 YNNKEL (reference sequence). With V trimmed by 3 bases and J by 10 bases, 12 bases remained unmatched. CDR3 sequence: CASSHTLREPREQFF. In DNA, the CDR3 is TGTGCCAGCAGCCATACGTTGCGGGAGCCGCGGGAGCAGTTCTTC.

As regards this clonotype: The germline gene is not matched at one end of the junction; a read error may be the cause. The genes are TRBV20-1 and TRBJ2-3, with 12 bases that match TRBD2. This CDR3 has 17 residues. Germline CDR1 reads DFQATT; CDR2 reads SNEGSKA (reference sequence). The CDR3 region has the DNA TGCGGTGCTATAAGCAGGACTAGCGGGACGGCCGCAGATACGCAGTATTTT. Translated: CGAISRTSGTAADTQYF.

This clonotype has ten or more counts. One end of the junction fails to match germline, which may point to a read error. J is TRBJ2-7 and V is TRBV6-6; D is possibly TRBD1 or TRBD2 (5 bases each). The germline CDR1 and CDR2 sequences are MNHNY and SVGAGI (reference sequence). The CDR3 consists of 15 residues. CDR3 residues: CASSHSEASGTEQYF. DNA of the CDR3: TGTGCCAGCAGTCACTCGGAGGCTAGTGGGACCGAGCAGTACTTC.

CDR3 in amino acids: CSAREGAGGVTEQYF. DNA for the CDR3: TGCAGTGCTAGAGAGGGAGCGGGAGGGGTAACTGAGCAGTATTTT. The chain joins TRBV20-1 to TRBJ2-3, with 10 bases fitting TRBD2. Germline assignment: CDR1 DFQATT and CDR2 SNEGSKA (reference sequence). The length of the CDR3 is 15 residues. The V gene end was trimmed by 0 bases and the J gene end by 11 bases; junction bases not matched to a gene: 11.

This clonotype was found many times. V usage is TRBV20-1 and J usage is TRBJ2-7, with D maybe TRBD2 (6 bases). Looked up from germline, CDR1 is DFQATT and CDR2 is SNEGSKA (reference sequence). Deletions cut 1 base from V and 2 bases from J, with 15 bases between. The CDR3 spans 15 residues. CDR3 sequence reads: CSARGLTGLTYEQYF. The CDR3 region has the DNA TGCAGTGCTAGAGGTTTGACGGGACTTACCTACGAGCAGTACTTC.